Listed below are T cell receptor beta chains from one sample, sequenced in a study of glioma-infiltrating T cells after dendritic cell vaccination. Measured with immunoSEQ multiplex PCR; TCRdb has only the in-frame clones, and not every one. Among approximately 82,000 clones listed, around 90% were seen once. The sequences come from blood, collected before dendritic cell vaccination. The receptors were gathered from a human donor with glioblastoma. The CDR3 runs from the conserved cysteine through the conserved F or W. D genes are given only for firm matches. The size entry is marked missing in some rows and otherwise reads once, few, many or a size class.

j_call | clone_size | v_call | d_call | cdr3_aa | cdr3_nt
TRBJ2-1 | . | TRBV5-1 | TRBD2 | CASSVTSGDSYNEQFF | TGCGCCAGCAGCGTAACTAGCGGGGACTCCTACAATGAGCAGTTCTTC
TRBJ2-3 | . | TRBV10-3 | . | CAISVDRGTDTQYF | TGTGCCATCAGTGTGGATCGGGGCACAGATACGCAGTATTTT
TRBJ2-1 | . | TRBV18 | TRBD2 | CASSPPVAGADEQFF | TGTGCCAGCTCACCACCGGTAGCGGGAGCAGATGAGCAGTTCTTC
TRBJ2-1 | . | TRBV19 | . | CASSISGHSYNEQFF | TGTGCCAGTAGTATAAGCGGCCACTCCTACAATGAGCAGTTCTTC
TRBJ2-7 | . | TRBV5-1 | . | CASSLGHSSYEQYF | TGCGCCAGCAGCTTGGGTCACAGCTCCTACGAGCAGTACTTC
TRBJ2-7 | . | TRBV11-3 | . | CASSLRSGLNEQYF | TGTGCCAGCAGCTTAAGATCAGGGTTAAACGAGCAGTACTTC
TRBJ1-5 | . | TRBV6-1 | TRBD1 | CASSEGDRFTSQPQHF | TGTGCCAGCAGTGAAGGGGACAGGTTTACCAGTCAGCCCCAGCATTTT
TRBJ2-7 | . | TRBV11-2 | TRBD1 | CASSWDSPYEQYF | TGTGCCAGCAGCTGGGACAGTCCCTACGAGCAGTACTTC
TRBJ1-4 | . | TRBV6-1 | . | CASSEGRGKLFF | TGTGCCAGCAGTGAAGGGAGGGGAAAACTGTTTTTT
TRBJ1-1 | . | TRBV7-2 | TRBD1 | CASSWTGATEAFF | TGTGCCAGCAGCTGGACAGGGGCCACTGAAGCTTTCTTT
TRBJ1-1 | . | TRBV2 | . | CASRLSGRGNTEAFF | TGTGCCAGCAGACTATCCGGTAGGGGTAACACTGAAGCTTTCTTT
TRBJ2-1 | . | TRBV7-3 | TRBD1 | CASSLGDRGHIEQFF | TGTGCCAGCAGCTTAGGGGACAGGGGGCATATTGAGCAGTTCTTC
TRBJ1-4 | . | TRBV6-1 | TRBD1 | CASSGKGRGLVTNEKLFF | TGTGCCAGCAGTGGAAAGGGCAGGGGGCTGGTAACTAATGAAAAACTGTTTTTT
TRBJ2-2 | . | TRBV18 | . | CASSPDGLAVNTGELFF | TGTGCCAGCTCACCCGACGGATTAGCGGTGAACACCGGGGAGCTGTTTTTT
TRBJ1-5 | . | TRBV21-1 | . | CASRTESNQPQHF | TGTGCCAGCCGGACAGAAAGCAATCAGCCCCAGCATTTT
TRBJ1-1 | once | TRBV11-1 | TRBD1 | CASSSRTGYTEAFF | TGTGCCAGCAGCTCCCGGACAGGTTATACTGAAGCTTTCTTT
TRBJ2-5 | . | TRBV6-5 | . | CASSYGPVQETQYF | TGTGCCAGCAGTTACGGGCCGGTCCAAGAGACCCAGTACTTC
TRBJ2-3 | . | TRBV19 | TRBD2 | CASRAFGTSGTDTQYF | TGTGCCAGTAGGGCCTTCGGGACTAGCGGCACAGATACGCAGTATTTT
TRBJ2-5 | . | TRBV6-6 | . | CASSYAGYQETQYF | TGTGCCAGCAGTTACGCGGGTTACCAAGAGACCCAGTACTTC
TRBJ2-5 | . | TRBV10-3 | TRBD2 | CAIRDGLAGEGQETQYF | TGTGCCATCAGAGATGGACTAGCGGGAGAGGGGCAAGAGACCCAGTACTTC
TRBJ1-6 | . | TRBV19 | . | CASSPTAYNSPLHF | TGTGCCAGTAGCCCGACAGCTTATAATTCACCCCTCCACTTT
TRBJ2-6 | . | TRBV5-1 | TRBD2 | CASSLGRGVTNVLTF | TGCGCCAGCAGCTTGGGGCGGGGGGTTACCAACGTCCTGACTTTC
TRBJ1-2 | . | TRBV28 | TRBD1 | CASSRGQGYGYTF | TGTGCCAGCAGTCGCGGACAGGGCTATGGCTACACCTTC
TRBJ1-2 | . | TRBV6-5 | . | CASSYSGSRGTHGYTF | TGTGCCAGCAGTTACTCGGGTTCGAGAGGTACGCATGGCTACACCTTC
TRBJ1-2 | . | TRBV5-4 | TRBD1 | CASSLGDRPYGYTF | TGTGCCAGCAGCTTGGGGGACAGGCCCTATGGCTACACCTTC
TRBJ2-7 | . | TRBV6-1 | TRBD2 | CASSENGLAGIYEQYF | TGTGCCAGCAGTGAGAACGGACTAGCGGGGATCTACGAGCAGTACTTC
TRBJ1-1 | . | TRBV9 | . | CASSVLANTEAFF | TGTGCCAGCAGCGTACTGGCGAACACTGAAGCTTTCTTT
TRBJ2-5 | . | TRBV5-4 | . | CASSEEGSLAETQYF | TGTGCCAGCAGCGAAGAAGGGTCCCTAGCAGAGACCCAGTACTTC
TRBJ2-5 | . | TRBV28 | TRBD1 | CASSEPGQGGQETQYF | TGTGCCAGCAGTGAACCTGGACAGGGGGGGCAAGAGACCCAGTACTTC
TRBJ2-7 | once | TRBV19 | TRBD2 | CASSIREAGPYEQYF | TGTGCCAGTAGTATTAGGGAAGCGGGACCCTACGAGCAGTACTTC
TRBJ2-7 | . | TRBV2 | TRBD1 | CASSRHRGPDSYEQYF | TGTGCCAGCAGTCGGCACAGGGGGCCTGACTCCTACGAGCAGTACTTC
TRBJ2-1 | . | TRBV11-1 | . | CASSLLLGNEQFF | TGTGCCAGCAGCTTACTACTAGGGAATGAGCAGTTCTTC
TRBJ2-1 | . | TRBV7-3 | TRBD1 | CASSASGGVYNEQFF | TGTGCCAGCAGCGCCTCAGGGGGAGTATACAATGAGCAGTTCTTC
TRBJ2-3 | . | TRBV19 | TRBD2 | CASTPPGTSGRTDTQYF | TGTGCCAGTACTCCCCCTGGGACTAGCGGGAGGACAGATACGCAGTATTTT
TRBJ2-3 | . | TRBV11-3 | . | CASAEGAGTDTQYF | TGTGCCAGCGCCGAAGGGGCTGGAACAGATACGCAGTATTTT
TRBJ2-3 | . | TRBV6-6 | . | CASSYSSDTQYF | TGTGCCAGCAGTTACTCGTCTGATACGCAGTATTTT
TRBJ1-1 | . | TRBV4-2 | . | CASSQDFSWNTEAFF | TGTGCCAGCAGCCAAGATTTTAGTTGGAACACTGAAGCTTTCTTT
TRBJ1-2 | . | TRBV6-1 | . | CASHKRGIYGYTF | TGTGCCAGCCATAAAAGGGGGATCTATGGCTACACCTTC
TRBJ1-1 | . | TRBV7-6 | . | CASSLAFGVGTEAFF | TGTGCCAGCAGCTTAGCATTCGGGGTTGGGACTGAAGCTTTCTTT
TRBJ1-2 | . | TRBV18 | . | CASSPSREGFYGYTF | TGTGCCAGCTCACCGTCGAGGGAAGGGTTCTATGGCTACACCTTC
TRBJ2-6 | few | TRBV19 | . | CASSTPGTKSQSRANVLTF | TGTGCCAGTAGTACTCCCGGGACAAAATCACAAAGTCGGGCCAACGTCCTGACTTTC
TRBJ2-2 | . | TRBV2 | TRBD2 | CASRETSGFRELFF | TGTGCCAGCAGGGAGACTAGCGGGTTCCGGGAGCTGTTTTTT
TRBJ2-7 | . | TRBV29-1 | . | CSVEAGQGTYEQYF | TGCAGCGTTGAAGCCGGGCAGGGGACCTACGAGCAGTACTTC
TRBJ1-5 | . | TRBV6-6 | . | CASSPDTYSNQPQHF | TGTGCCAGCAGTCCAGACACCTATAGCAATCAGCCCCAGCATTTT
TRBJ2-7 | . | TRBV6-1 | . | CASSEARAGVSAEQYF | TGTGCCAGCAGTGAAGCCCGGGCAGGGGTCTCGGCCGAGCAGTACTTC
TRBJ1-4 | . | TRBV11-2 | . | CASSRDEKLFF | TGTGCCAGCAGCCGAGATGAAAAACTGTTTTTT
TRBJ1-1 | . | TRBV4-1 | TRBD1 | CASSRQGAGANTEAFF | TGCGCCAGCAGCCGACAGGGGGCGGGTGCGAACACTGAAGCTTTCTTT
TRBJ2-7 | . | TRBV5-1 | TRBD2 | CASSLAGLAGYEQYF | TGCGCCAGCAGCTTGGCGGGACTAGCGGGATACGAGCAGTACTTC